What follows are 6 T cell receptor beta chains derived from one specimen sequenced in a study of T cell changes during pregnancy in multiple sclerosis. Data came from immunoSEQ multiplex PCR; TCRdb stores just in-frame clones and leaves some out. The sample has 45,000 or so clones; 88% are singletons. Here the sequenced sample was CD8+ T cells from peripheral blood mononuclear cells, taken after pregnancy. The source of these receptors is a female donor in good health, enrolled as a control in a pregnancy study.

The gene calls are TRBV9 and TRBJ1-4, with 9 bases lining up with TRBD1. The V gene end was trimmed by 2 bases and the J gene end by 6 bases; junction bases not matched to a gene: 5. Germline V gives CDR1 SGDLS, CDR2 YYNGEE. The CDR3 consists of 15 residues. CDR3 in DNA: TGTGCCAGCAGCGTGGGGGACAGGGCGGATGAAAAACTGTTTTTT. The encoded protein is CASSVGDRADEKLFF.

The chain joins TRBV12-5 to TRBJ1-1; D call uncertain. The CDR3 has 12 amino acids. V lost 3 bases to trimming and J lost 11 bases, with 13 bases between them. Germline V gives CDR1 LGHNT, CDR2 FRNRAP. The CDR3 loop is CASGFQVEGAFF. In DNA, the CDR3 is TGTGCTAGTGGTTTCCAGGTTGAGGGCGCTTTCTTT.

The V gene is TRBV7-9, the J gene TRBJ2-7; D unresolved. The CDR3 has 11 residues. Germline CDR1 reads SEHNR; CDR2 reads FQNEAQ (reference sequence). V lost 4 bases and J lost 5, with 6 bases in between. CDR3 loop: CASSSKHEQYF. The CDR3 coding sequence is TGTGCCAGCAGCTCAAAGCACGAGCAGTACTTC.

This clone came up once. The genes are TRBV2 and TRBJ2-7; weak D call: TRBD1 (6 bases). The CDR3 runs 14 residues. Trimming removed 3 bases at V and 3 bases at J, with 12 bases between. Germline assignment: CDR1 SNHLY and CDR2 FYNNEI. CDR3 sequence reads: CASSDARDNYEQYF. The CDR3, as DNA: TGTGCCAGCAGTGATGCCCGGGACAACTACGAGCAGTACTTC. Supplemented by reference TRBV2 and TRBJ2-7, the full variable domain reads EPEVTQTPSHQVTQMGQEVILRCVPISNHLYFYWYRQILGQKVEFLVSFYNNEISEKSEIFDDQFSVERPDGSNFTLKIRSTKLEDSAMYFCASSDARDNYEQYFGPGTRLTVT.

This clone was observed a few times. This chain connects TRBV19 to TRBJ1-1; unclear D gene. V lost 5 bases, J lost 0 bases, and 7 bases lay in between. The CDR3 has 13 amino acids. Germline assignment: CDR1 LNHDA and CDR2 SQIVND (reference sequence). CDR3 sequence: CASSAGVNTEAFF. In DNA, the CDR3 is TGTGCCAGTAGTGCAGGCGTGAACACTGAAGCTTTCTTT.

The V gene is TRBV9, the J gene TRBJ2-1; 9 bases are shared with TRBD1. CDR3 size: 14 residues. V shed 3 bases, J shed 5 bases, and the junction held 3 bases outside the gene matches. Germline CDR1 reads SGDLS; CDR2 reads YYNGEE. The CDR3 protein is CASSGRTGDNEQFF. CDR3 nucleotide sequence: TGTGCCAGCAGCGGACGGACAGGGGACAATGAGCAGTTCTTC. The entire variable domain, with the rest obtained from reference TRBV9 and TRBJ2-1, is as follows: DSGVTQTPKHLITATGQRVTLRCSPRSGDLSVYWYQQSLDQGLQFLIQYYNGEERAKGNILERFSAQQFPDLHSELNLSSLELGDSALYFCASSGRTGDNEQFFGPGTRLTVL.